This TCR beta chain appears in the sequencing data of a study of early T cells in non-severe SARS-CoV-2 infection. This clonotype showed up just a few times. This CDR3 has 15 residues. Germline-derived CDR1 and CDR2 are SGHVS and FNYEAQ. The J segment lost 8 bases and the V segment lost 3 bases, leaving 10 bases of the junction unmatched. Attached unique molecular identifiers marked individual cDNA molecules. TCRdb passed the 5' RACE reads through MiXCR, listing each CDR3 protein once. The sample includes around 35,000 distinct CDR3 sequences, approximately 6.3% of them seen just once. V is TRBV7-6 and J is TRBJ1-1, with 9 positions matching TRBD1. Sequencing used whole blood. This sequence originates from an adult who was a healthcare worker with PCR-confirmed SARS-CoV-2 infection or an uninfected control (not recorded which). The CDR3 sequence: CASSFRQGVWEEAFF. For the CDR3, the DNA is TGTGCCAGCAGCTTCCGACAGGGGGTGTGGGAAGAAGCTTTCTTT.